The 25 T cell receptor beta chains below all came from one sample that was sequenced in a study of shared clonotypes between healthy human individuals (dated by TCRdb to 2020 to 2022). CD8 naive samples were CD45RO-negative cells positively selected for CCR7, giving a CD45RA+CCR7+ population that excluded TemRA cells. Libraries were prepared through the immunoSEQ multiplex PCR assay. The immuneACCESS repertoire file appears here via TCRdb, limited to in-frame rearrangements. These files lack a portion of the clones; in checked studies, under half of the deficit traces to unresolved V genes, and the cause of the others is not known. The sample profile shows around 2,000,000 clones; approximately 95% of them were found once. The ten largest account for around 1% of the sample. The specimen was naive CD8+ T cells sorted from blood. In the paper's terms, the cell subset or site label means: CD45RA+CCR7+. The receptors derive from a young man in good health.

The chain has TRBV27 and TRBJ1-1; D is perhaps TRBD1 (5 bases). The CDR3 has 14 residues. Germline V gene sequence: CDR1 MNHEY, CDR2 SMNVEV (reference sequence). Trimming cost V 2 bases and J 7 bases, with 14 bases left between them. Here the CDR3 reads CASSLIGTRGEAFF. Written as DNA, the CDR3 is TGTGCCAGCAGTTTAATCGGGACCCGGGGTGAAGCTTTCTTT.

The chain recombines TRBV5-6 with TRBJ2-1, with D possibly being TRBD1 (8 bases). V was pared by 4 bases and J by 8 bases, with 22 bases between. Germline CDR1 is SGHDT and CDR2 is YYEEEE. This CDR3 region has 16 residues. CDR3 region: CASSHHLRTGRDEQFF. The CDR3 coding sequence is TGTGCCAGCAGCCACCACCTGAGGACAGGGAGGGATGAGCAGTTCTTC.

This chain uses TRBV5-6 with TRBJ2-7; 8 bases are a match to TRBD1. The CDR3 sequence is 13 residues long. The germline gives CDR1 SGHDT, CDR2 YYEEEE. Losses at the gene ends were 4 bases for V and 6 bases for J; bases not matched to a gene: 6. The CDR3: CASSVLDRGEQYF. CDR3 sequence (DNA): TGTGCCAGCAGCGTCCTCGACAGGGGCGAGCAGTACTTC.

The chain links TRBV12-5 to TRBJ2-7, with no clear D. The germline V gene has CDR1 LGHNT and CDR2 FRNRAP. V gave up 1 base and J gave up 5 bases, with 12 bases separating them. This CDR3 spans 14 amino acids. The CDR3 here is CASGLGPRVHEQYF. The CDR3, as DNA: TGTGCTAGTGGTTTGGGTCCCCGGGTGCACGAGCAGTACTTC.

The CDR3 spells CASSLLAGYQETQYF. The CDR3 coding sequence is TGTGCCAGCAGTTTACTTGCCGGTTACCAAGAGACCCAGTACTTC. The chain employs TRBV27 and TRBJ2-5, with D unresolved. The CDR3 extends over 15 amino acids. Trimming shortened V by 2 bases and J by 0 bases, and 10 bases separated the two germline ends. CDR1 is MNHEY, CDR2 SMNVEV, per germline (reference sequence).

CDR3 nucleotide sequence: TGTGCCAGCAGATCGCCGGGACTTACCTATGGCTACACCTTC. This translates into CASRSPGLTYGYTF. This sequence joins TRBV27 and TRBJ1-2; possibly TRBD1 for D (5 bases). With 6 bases removed from V and 4 bases from J, the gap between germline ends came to 15 bases. This CDR3 is built from 14 residues. Germline CDR1 and CDR2: MNHEY and SMNVEV (reference sequence).

The chain combines TRBV7-3 with TRBJ2-1; a possible D gene is TRBD2 (5 bases). CDR3 length: 13 residues. Germline V gene data show CDR1 as SGHTA and CDR2 as FQGTGA. Trimming removed 4 bases from V and 5 bases from J, with 9 bases in between. The CDR3 region is CASSYPGNNEQFF. Here the CDR3 DNA reads TGTGCCAGCAGCTATCCGGGAAACAATGAGCAGTTCTTC.

The chain couples TRBV5-6 to TRBJ1-1, with D hard to call. CDR3 length equals 15 residues. V lost 0 bases to trimming and J lost 9 bases, with 18 bases between them. From germline, CDR1 is SGHDT and CDR2 YYEEEE. CDR3 nucleotide sequence: TGTGCCAGCAGCTTGGCCCTGGACCTCCCCGGGAAAGCTTTCTTT. It translates to CASSLALDLPGKAFF. The complete variable domain, with remaining parts taken from reference TRBV5-6 and TRBJ1-1, reads DAGVTQSPTHLIKTRGQQVTLRCSPKSGHDTVSWYQQALGQGPQFIFQYYEEEERQRGNFPDRFSGHQFPNYSSELNVNALLLGDSALYLCASSLALDLPGKAFFGQGTRLTVV.

V usage is TRBV5-6 and J usage is TRBJ1-6, with 9 bases lining up with TRBD1. The CDR3 totals 14 residues. Looked up from germline, CDR1 is SGHDT and CDR2 is YYEEEE. V lost 3 bases and J lost 9; bases outside the gene matches: 4. CDR3 sequence (DNA): TGTGCCAGCAGCTCCGGGACAGGGCGTTCACCCCTCCACTTT. Its translation: CASSSGTGRSPLHF.

The V call is TRBV19, the J call TRBJ1-1; D might be TRBD1 (6 bases). V was pared by 4 bases and J by 0 bases, with 12 bases between. The germline gives CDR1 LNHDA, CDR2 SQIVND (reference sequence). There are 15 residues in the CDR3. CDR3 loop: CASSTLDSLNTEAFF. In nucleotides, the CDR3 is TGTGCCAGTAGTACTTTGGACAGTCTGAACACTGAAGCTTTCTTT.

The chain links TRBV13 to TRBJ2-7; 8 bases line up with TRBD2. The CDR3 covers 15 residues. Germline V gene lookup returns CDR1 PRHDT and CDR2 FYEKMQ (reference sequence). V gave up 6 bases and J gave up 5 bases; unmatched junction bases: 12. The DNA of the CDR3 is TGTGCCAGCAGTCTAGGCGGAGCGGGGGTCCACGAGCAGTACTTC. This gives the protein CASSLGGAGVHEQYF.

The V gene is TRBV2, the J gene TRBJ2-3, with 8 bases fitting TRBD2. This CDR3 is built from 15 residues. The germline gives CDR1 SNHLY, CDR2 FYNNEI. The junction had 9 bases not matched to a gene; V was cut back by 8 bases and J by 2 bases. This CDR3 is CASAIWRGATDTQYF. The CDR3 region has the DNA TGTGCCAGCGCAATATGGCGGGGGGCCACAGATACGCAGTATTTT.

The chain has TRBV7-9 and TRBJ2-5; D is undetermined. The CDR3 contains 17 residues. Germline CDR1 SEHNR, CDR2 FQNEAQ (reference sequence). The ends were cut back, 1 base at V and 0 bases at J, with 15 bases in the middle. The CDR3 DNA sequence: TGTGCCAGCAGCTTAGTCCCAGGTTCGTCGTACCAAGAGACCCAGTACTTC. The encoded protein is CASSLVPGSSYQETQYF.

The rearrangement joins TRBV9 to TRBJ2-1, with 8 bases matching TRBD2. Per germline, CDR1 SGDLS and CDR2 YYNGEE. The CDR3 runs to 17 residues. V shed 0 bases and J 5 bases; nucleotides not matched to a gene: 10. The chain's CDR3 is CASSVDLRGVLHNEQFF. The CDR3 DNA sequence: TGTGCCAGCAGCGTAGACTTGCGGGGGGTACTACACAATGAGCAGTTCTTC.

The rearrangement uses TRBV15 and TRBJ2-5; 10 bases agree with TRBD1. The CDR3 loop spans 14 amino acids. The V gene end was trimmed by 3 bases and the J gene end by 4 bases; junction bases not matched to a gene: 2. The germline gives CDR1 LNHNV, CDR2 YYDKDF (reference sequence). CDR3: CATSRTGGRETQYF. CDR3 DNA: TGTGCCACCAGCAGGACAGGGGGCCGAGAGACCCAGTACTTC.

In its sample, this clone was seen once. The chain combines TRBV2 with TRBJ2-1, with D unresolved. Germline assignment: CDR1 SNHLY and CDR2 FYNNEI. V was trimmed by 2 bases and J by 3 bases, leaving 17 bases between them. CDR3 length equals 17 residues. CDR3 nucleotides: TGTGCCAGCAGTGAATTGGCAGACACAGAAAACTACAATGAGCAGTTCTTC. It specifies CASSELADTENYNEQFF. The full variable domain, rest sourced from reference TRBV2 and TRBJ2-1, is EPEVTQTPSHQVTQMGQEVILRCVPISNHLYFYWYRQILGQKVEFLVSFYNNEISEKSEIFDDQFSVERPDGSNFTLKIRSTKLEDSAMYFCASSELADTENYNEQFFGPGTRLTVL.

V gene TRBV27 combines with J gene TRBJ2-1; TRBD2 is a possible D gene (5 bases). Per the germline V gene, CDR1 is MNHEY and CDR2 is SMNVEV (reference sequence). The CDR3 length is 15 residues. V lost 1 base and J lost 3, with 10 bases in between. CDR3 in DNA: TGTGCCAGCAGTTTATGGCCCGGGGACTACAATGAGCAGTTCTTC. Its translation is CASSLWPGDYNEQFF.

This chain uses TRBV5-4 with TRBJ1-1; 7 bases match TRBD1. The germline V gene encodes CDR1 SGHNT and CDR2 YYREEE (reference sequence). This CDR3 region has 15 residues. Unmatched junction bases numbered 7, after V lost 4 bases and J lost 1 base. CDR3 loop: CASSAPGTANTEAFF. The CDR3 nucleotides are TGTGCCAGCAGCGCTCCGGGGACAGCGAACACTGAAGCTTTCTTT. Combining the CDR3 with reference TRBV5-4 and TRBJ1-1 gives the whole variable domain ETGVTQSPTHLIKTRGQQVTLRCSSQSGHNTVSWYQQALGQGPQFIFQYYREEENGRGNFPPRFSGLQFPNYSSELNVNALELDDSALYLCASSAPGTANTEAFFGQGTRLTVV.

V gene TRBV6-4 combines with J gene TRBJ1-2, with 7 bases aligning to TRBD1. Germline CDR1 and CDR2: MRHNA and SNTAGT. The CDR3 loop spans 14 amino acids. V lost 4 bases, J lost 7 bases, and 9 bases stayed unmatched. The CDR3 DNA is TGTGCCAGCAGTGCCCCGGACAGGCCCCCTGGCTACACCTTC. The encoded protein is CASSAPDRPPGYTF.

This clone was counted between two and nine times. The V and J genes are TRBV10-2 and TRBJ2-7, with 7 bases matching TRBD1. The germline V gene has CDR1 WSHSY and CDR2 SAAADI. V shed 6 bases, J shed 1 base, and the junction held 6 bases outside the gene matches. CDR3 length: 14 residues. CDR3: CASSTGDPSYEQYF. In DNA form, the CDR3 reads TGCGCCAGCAGCACAGGGGATCCTTCCTACGAGCAGTACTTC.

This chain links TRBV10-3 with TRBJ1-4; a possible D gene is TRBD1 (6 bases). The CDR3 is 18 residues long. CDR1 and CDR2 from the germline V gene are ENHRY and SYGVKD. The V gene lost 2 bases and the J gene lost 3 bases, with 19 bases spanning the gap. DNA of the CDR3: TGTGCCATCAGTGAGAATTATGTCGGGGGGGCGCCTAATGAAAAACTGTTTTTT. Encoded protein: CAISENYVGGAPNEKLFF.

This chain's CDR3 is CAWEPGDHGYTF. For the CDR3, the DNA is TGTGCCTGGGAGCCAGGGGATCATGGCTACACCTTC. The chain is built from TRBV30 and TRBJ1-2; possibly TRBD1 for D (6 bases). Trimming shortened V by 5 bases and J by 6 bases, and 13 bases separated the two germline ends. Germline V gene data show CDR1 as GTSNPN and CDR2 as SVGIG (reference sequence). The CDR3 runs 12 residues.

This chain connects TRBV19 to TRBJ2-7; D not certain. The germline CDR1 and CDR2 sequences are LNHDA and SQIVND (reference sequence). There are 13 residues in the CDR3. The V gene lost 0 bases and the J gene lost 3 bases, with 6 bases spanning the gap. CDR3 nucleotides: TGTGCCAGTAGTATAGATGGCAACTACGAGCAGTACTTC. Translation gives CASSIDGNYEQYF.

The genes are TRBV10-2 and TRBJ2-5, with TRBD2 matching 11 bases. Germline CDR1 reads WSHSY; CDR2 reads SAAADI. V lost 6 bases and J lost 2; bases outside the gene matches: 14. This CDR3 spans 18 amino acids. CDR3 sequence: CASSMILAGTSGQETQYF. The CDR3, as DNA: TGCGCCAGCAGCATGATCCTCGCCGGGACTAGCGGACAAGAGACCCAGTACTTC.

V is TRBV4-1 and J is TRBJ1-1; D call uncertain. There are 15 residues in the CDR3. V gave up 4 bases and J gave up 1 base, with 13 bases separating them. Germline assignment: CDR1 MGHRA and CDR2 YSYEKL. In nucleotides, the CDR3 is TGCGCCAGCAGCCCCCAAGTAGTGGGGAACACTGAAGCTTTCTTT. Its translation: CASSPQVVGNTEAFF.